This T cell receptor beta chain was found in a study of response to subunit inactivated influenza vaccine. Points from the study as a whole: With each seasonal influenza vaccination, the authors suggested, few new T cells are recruited.

TCRdb analysed the RT-PCR reads with MiXCR anew, one entry per CDR3 protein. The repertoire holds over 450,000 distinct CDR3 sequences, 10% to 15% seen once, with roughly 13% in the top ten. This clonotype has just a few counts. The target antigen is unknown. V shed 1 base and J 9 bases; nucleotides not matched to a gene: 8. In germline, CDR1 is DFQATT, CDR2 SNEGSKA (reference sequence). The CDR3 spans 14 residues. This specimen was PBMCs from blood, taken 35 to 45 days after vaccination. The V call is TRBV20-1, the J call TRBJ2-1, with TRBD1 matching 8 bases. This clonotype was sampled from a man in his forties or fifties who received an inactivated influenza vaccine. This chain's CDR3 is CSARAPGGLGEQFF. The CDR3 DNA follows: TGCAGTGCTAGAGCACCAGGGGGCCTCGGTGAGCAGTTCTTC.